This T cell receptor beta chain was retrieved from a study of T cell responses to AZD1222 COVID-19 vaccine (dated by TCRdb to the early 2020s). At the level of the whole study: AZD1222 recipients with second doses at about 4 weeks or about 12 weeks were pooled, because spike-specific TCR depth and breadth did not differ between schedules. A total of 233 trial participants underwent TCR sequencing, of whom about 210 had received two doses of AZD1222 and 26 had received two doses of the MenACWY control vaccine. Enrollment into the trials was organized by age into subgroups of 18-55, 56-69 and 70-plus years, and those subgroups contained about 160, 30 and 59 TCR-sequenced participants, respectively.

The CDR3 regions of human TCRbeta chains were analyzed by immunosequencing. Turning to the authors' computational methods: Repertoire TCRs were matched against a reference library of SARS-CoV-2-specific TCRs generated with the MIRA antigen-specificity platform. Breadth was defined as the fraction of unique TCRs that were SARS-CoV-2-associated. Depth was defined as the fraction of total T cells that were SARS-CoV-2-associated. Using the MIRA data, each spike-specific TCR was mapped to the spike region that the TCR reacts to and placed in a CD4 or CD8 class. Log10-transformed breadth and depth values were compared by one-way ANOVA with Sidak's multiple comparisons tests. Sourced from immuneACCESS, this table was stored by TCRdb with only in-frame sequences that have V and J called. A share of the clones is absent; for the studies checked, an unresolved V gene accounts for under half, and the remainder has no known explanation. D and trimming come from the DNA, and the V and J calls and clone size come from that table. The sample contains fewer than 150,000 clones, about 92% of them found a single time. The ten biggest clones cover 4.5% to 5.5% of the sample.

Inclusive of the bounding cysteine and phenylalanine, the CDR3 is 16 residues long. The read is trimmed to its CDR3 DNA, 48 bases read in frame from base 1. Trimming takes 1 base off V and 7 bases off J; junction bases not matched to a gene: 8. CDR1 and CDR2 (SGHTA, FQGNSA) derive from the germline V gene. The label giving this sample's time point can be read as: baseline before first vaccination. The vaccinee samples were drawn from two UK trials, COV001 and COV002, one of which was a single-blind randomized controlled phase 2/3 trial testing AZD1222 (ChAdOx1 nCoV-19) in healthy adults. Trial participant PBMC samples were collected at day 0 and day 28 after the second dose for TCRbeta chain sequencing. General conclusions and limits of the study: Epitopes outside the regions mutated in the B.1.351 and B.1.1.7 variants were reportedly recognized by nearly half of the unique spike-specific TCRs. CD4 TCRs associated with the vaccine covered the entire spike protein, and the dominant responses were in regions 160-218 and 743-854. No day 14 peak-response samples were available, so repertoires were characterized only after the peak T cell response. Most participants were white British and females outnumbered males, and the authors suggested that clonal diversity may have been underestimated. In the small 56-69-year group, the increase in depth fell short of significance, most likely because of low power. After two AZD1222 doses, spike-specific TCR breadth and depth were significantly higher than at day 0 and than in MenACWY recipients. Only five to seven AZD1222 recipients were SARS-CoV-2 seropositive at baseline, limiting conclusions about previously exposed vaccinees.

A single count supports this clone. This receptor's antigen is unknown. No base quality values were provided; no much bigger clone lies one nucleotide off. The receptor was derived from an adult in good health. The rearranged segments are TRBV7-2 and TRBJ2-1, and TRBD2 matches 9 of the central bases. The input for sequencing was peripheral blood, taken on day 0 of AZD1222 vaccination. The CDR3 sequence is CASSLGGSGGRNEQFF. The nucleotide sequence reads TGTGCCAGCAGCTTAGGAGGTAGCGGGGGACGGAATGAGCAGTTCTTC.